In its sample, the clone carrying this TCR beta chain was seen a few times. Produced via immunoSEQ multiplex PCR; TCRdb's table is partial and in-frame only. The sample shows 40,000 to 60,000 clones, 94% of them seen only once. This sample was included in a study of T cell changes during pregnancy in multiple sclerosis. There are 15 residues in the CDR3. In germline, CDR1 is SNHLY, CDR2 FYNNEI. Between the trimmed V and J ends, which lost 0 bases and 2 bases, there was a span of 11 bases. This clonotype was obtained from a female donor with multiple sclerosis, enrolled in a pregnancy study. Sequenced here: CD4+ T cells from peripheral blood mononuclear cells, sampled in the first trimester of pregnancy. The chain is built from TRBV2 and TRBJ2-7; maybe TRBD1 (5 bases). This chain's CDR3 is CASSEAVTVAYEQYF. CDR3 sequence (DNA): TGTGCCAGCAGTGAAGCTGTGACAGTAGCCTACGAGCAGTACTTC.